Given below is one T cell receptor (beta chain) in context. What it binds is not known. From the 5' RACE reads, TCRdb called clonotypes with MiXCR, one entry per CDR3 protein. The repertoire holds about 1.7 million distinct CDR3 sequences, roughly 35% seen once, with about 0.27% in the top ten. V shed 6 bases, J shed 7 bases, and the junction held 7 bases outside the gene matches. CDR1 and CDR2 (germline): SNHLY, FYNNEI. This CDR3 is built from 15 residues. This sample is drawn from a study of identical twins. Study outcomes and limitations: The abundant beta clonotypes from cord blood had fewer insertions, and memory repertoires had none of this.

Sequencing was done on a sample of cord blood. The J gene is TRBJ2-1, the V gene TRBV2, with 12 bases lining up with TRBD2. The receptor was derived from a newborn girl in good health. The CDR3 DNA follows: TGTGCCAGCAGCTCCAGACTAGCGGGGGTAAATGAGCAGTTCTTC. It yields the protein CASSSRLAGVNEQFF.